The clone carrying this TCR beta chain was observed at least ten times. Its target is not known. The data are from a study of T cells after yellow fever vaccination. Study-wide points: In post-booster samples, most primary-vaccination clones reappeared (about 96% CD4, roughly 90% CD8).

One entry per CDR3 protein, called by TCRdb with MiXCR from the 5' RACE reads. The sample shows about 160,000 distinct CDR3 sequences, around 7.2% of them seen only once. The sequence was obtained from a young man who received the YFV17D yellow fever vaccine. The source material was CD4+ T cells sorted from PBMCs, sampled 4 to 5 days after the first yellow fever vaccination.

The CDR3 DNA is TGTGCCAGCTCACCATACCCAGGGAGGGCTAATGAAAAACTGTTTTTT. Encoded protein: CASSPYPGRANEKLFF. J is TRBJ1-4 and V is TRBV18; possibly TRBD1 for D (5 bases). This CDR3 comprises 16 residues. CDR1 KGHSH and CDR2 LQKENI come from the germline V gene. V lost 2 bases, J lost 3 bases, and 13 bases lay in between.